A few counts support the clone carrying this TCR beta chain. Its antigen remains unknown. V trimming: 2 bases; J trimming: 10 bases; junction bases outside the gene matches: 14. The CDR3 runs 16 residues. CDR1 and CDR2 (germline): GTSNPN, SVGIG (reference sequence). The sample is drawn from a study of T cells in localized non-small cell lung cancer. Study-level points and caveats: Adjacent lung tissue had a median approximately 57 of the top 100 clones found in the tumor. Sequencing was restricted to one tumor region; therefore, heterogeneity remains possible. Adjacent uninvolved lung tissue had the highest T cell clonality, exceeding tumor.

Produced via immunoSEQ multiplex PCR; TCRdb's table is partial and in-frame only. The data hold under 15,000 clones, with 28% observed a single time. This sequence was found in a female donor older than 55 with stage I lung adenocarcinoma. Sequenced material: lung tumor tissue, taken before any cancer treatment. The chain combines TRBV30 with TRBJ1-6, with 7 nucleotides matching TRBD1. The CDR3 protein is CAWSRTGQAVGSPLHF. Here the CDR3 DNA reads TGTGCCTGGAGTCGTACCGGACAGGCCGTGGGATCACCCCTCCACTTT.